This entry concerns a single T cell receptor beta chain. This entry belongs to a study of blood T cell repertoires in COVID-19. The CDR3 length is 10 residues. The germline CDR1 and CDR2 sequences are SQVTM and ANQGSEA. Deletions cut 6 bases from V and 5 bases from J, with 5 bases between. In the authors' workflow: Estimates of nucleated cell counts were drawn from the amplification of reference gene primers. Profiling relied on immunoSEQ multiplex PCR, and the TCRdb table lists in-frame clones only, not all of them. From that table come the V and J calls and clone size; the DNA was used to work out D and trimming. Of around 310,000 clones listed, about 91% are singletons.

The specimen was PBMCs or T cells enriched from blood (not recorded which). This clonotype originated in a woman aged 40 to 50 who had recovered from COVID-19. The chain carries TRBV29-1 and TRBJ2-1, with TRBD1 as a possible D gene (5 bases). As DNA, the CDR3 is TGCAGCGTGGACAACAATGAGCAGTTCTTC. This gives the protein CSVDNNEQFF.